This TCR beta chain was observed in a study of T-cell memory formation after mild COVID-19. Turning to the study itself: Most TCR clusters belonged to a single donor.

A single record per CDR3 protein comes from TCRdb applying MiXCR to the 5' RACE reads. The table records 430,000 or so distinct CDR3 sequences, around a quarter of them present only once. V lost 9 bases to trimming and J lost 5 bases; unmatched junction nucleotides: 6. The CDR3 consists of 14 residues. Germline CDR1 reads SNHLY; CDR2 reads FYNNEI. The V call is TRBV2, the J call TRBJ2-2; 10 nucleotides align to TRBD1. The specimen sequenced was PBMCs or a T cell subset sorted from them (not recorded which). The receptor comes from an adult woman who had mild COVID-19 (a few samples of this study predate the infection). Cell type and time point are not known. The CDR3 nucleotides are TGTGCCAGTGACAGGGGGCCAAAAACCGGGGAGCTGTTTTTT. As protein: CASDRGPKTGELFF.